The entry that follows covers one T cell receptor (beta chain) sequence. The record originates from a study of blood T cell repertoires in COVID-19. Using immunoSEQ multiplex PCR, the repertoire was profiled, and TCRdb retains in-frame clones only, with some absent. The data hold fewer than 250,000 clones, with about four fifths observed a single time. The CDR3 consists of 14 residues. Trimming stripped 6 bases from V and 3 bases from J, with 14 bases between. In germline, CDR1 is SGHTA, CDR2 FQGNSA. This sequence joins TRBV7-2 and TRBJ1-2, with D perhaps TRBD1 (6 bases). Sequencing was done on a sample of PBMCs or T cells enriched from blood (not recorded which). This clonotype was obtained from a woman aged 40-49 years who had been exposed to COVID-19. In DNA, the CDR3 is TGTGCCAGCAGGGAGAACACAGGGCACTATGGCTACACCTTC. Protein product: CASRENTGHYGYTF.